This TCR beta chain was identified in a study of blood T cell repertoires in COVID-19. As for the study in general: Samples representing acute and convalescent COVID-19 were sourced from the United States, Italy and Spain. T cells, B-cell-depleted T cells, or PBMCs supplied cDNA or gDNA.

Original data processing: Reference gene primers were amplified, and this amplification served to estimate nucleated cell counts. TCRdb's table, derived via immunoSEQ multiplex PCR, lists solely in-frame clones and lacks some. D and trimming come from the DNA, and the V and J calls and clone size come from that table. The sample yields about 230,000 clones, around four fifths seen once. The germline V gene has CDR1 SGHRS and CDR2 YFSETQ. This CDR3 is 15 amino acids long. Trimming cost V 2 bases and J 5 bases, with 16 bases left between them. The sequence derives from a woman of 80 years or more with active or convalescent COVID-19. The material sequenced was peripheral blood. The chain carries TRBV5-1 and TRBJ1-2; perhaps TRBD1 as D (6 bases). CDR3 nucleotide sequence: TGCGCCAGCAGCTTTCAGCCCCAACAGGGATATGGCTACACCTTC. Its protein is CASSFQPQQGYGYTF.